These 9 T cell receptor beta chains came from one sample sequenced in a study of blood T cell repertoires in COVID-19. Here immunoSEQ multiplex PCR was the method, and the copy in TCRdb shows in-frame clones only, minus some. This table has around 270,000 clones, about 88% appearing once. Sequenced sample: peripheral blood. All receptors derive from a man between 60 and 75 years old who had recovered from COVID-19.

The rearrangement joins TRBV2 to TRBJ2-7; 10 nucleotides line up with TRBD2. Per germline, CDR1 SNHLY and CDR2 FYNNEI. The CDR3 runs 16 residues. V gave up 2 bases and J gave up 2 bases; unmatched junction bases: 6. CDR3 sequence reads: CASSEWLAGDTYEQYF. The CDR3 nucleotides are TGTGCCAGCAGTGAATGGCTAGCGGGGGACACCTACGAGCAGTACTTC.

The V and J genes are TRBV2 and TRBJ2-5; possibly TRBD1 for D (5 bases). The CDR3 spans 13 residues. The V end was cut by 6 bases, the J end by 3 bases, with 11 bases between. Germline values: CDR1 SNHLY, CDR2 FYNNEI. CDR3 DNA sequence: TGTGCCAGCAGCCGACAGCCTAAAGAGACCCAGTACTTC. Translation gives CASSRQPKETQYF.

The rearrangement links TRBV5-4 to TRBJ2-7; 7 nucleotides agree with TRBD2. J was trimmed by 3 bases and V by 0 bases; bases with no gene match: 0. Germline V gene data show CDR1 as SGHNT and CDR2 as YYREEE (reference sequence). This CDR3 is built from 13 residues. The CDR3 nucleotides read TGTGCCAGCAGCTTGGGGGGGGGCTACGAGCAGTACTTC. This translates into CASSLGGGYEQYF.

The rearrangement joins TRBV19 to TRBJ2-2, with 7 bases fitting TRBD2. With V trimmed by 3 bases and J by 0 bases, 4 bases remained unmatched. CDR3 length: 16 residues. CDR1 is LNHDA, CDR2 SQIVND, per germline (reference sequence). CDR3 residues: CASSILAGPNTGELFF. CDR3 nucleotide sequence: TGTGCCAGTAGTATCTTAGCGGGCCCGAACACCGGGGAGCTGTTTTTT.

In this sample, this clone turned up once. The J gene is TRBJ2-2, the V gene TRBV5-1; 12 bases fit TRBD2. The ends lost 6 bases at V and 6 bases at J; junction bases unmatched: 6. Per the germline V gene, CDR1 is SGHRS and CDR2 is YFSETQ. This CDR3 contains 15 residues. In DNA, the CDR3 is TGCGCCAGCAAACTTACTAGCGGGGGGCCCGGGGAGCTGTTTTTT. It specifies CASKLTSGGPGELFF.

This clone has only one observation. This chain connects TRBV12-5 to TRBJ1-5; D not resolved. Germline CDR1 reads LGHNT; CDR2 reads FRNRAP. Trimming took 0 bases from V and 9 from J, leaving 15 bases between them. This CDR3 has 15 amino acids. The CDR3 DNA sequence: TGTGCTAGTGGTTTGGTACGTGAGGTCCCGGGGCCCCAGCATTTT. Amino acids: CASGLVREVPGPQHF. Combining the CDR3 with reference TRBV12-5 and TRBJ1-5 gives the whole variable domain DARVTQTPRHKVTEMGQEVTMRCQPILGHNTVFWYRQTMMQGLELLAYFRNRAPLDDSGMPKDRFSAEMPDATLATLKIQPSEPRDSAVYFCASGLVREVPGPQHFGDGTRLSIL.

This clone was counted only a few times. This sequence joins TRBV19 and TRBJ1-1, with a weak D call TRBD1 (5 bases). This CDR3 has 14 amino acids. Germline lookup yields CDR1 LNHDA and CDR2 SQIVND (reference sequence). The V gene lost 6 bases and the J gene lost 3 bases, with 14 bases spanning the gap. The CDR3 DNA reads TGTGCCAGTAGAGGGGCCGGGTGGGACACTGAAGCTTTCTTT. Its protein is CASRGAGWDTEAFF.

V is TRBV5-8 and J is TRBJ1-5; D uncertain. Germline CDR1 reads SGHTS; CDR2 reads YDEGEE. The CDR3 is made up of 14 amino acids. The V and J ends lost 2 bases and 3 bases respectively, with 9 bases between them. CDR3 region: CASSFGSYNQPQHF. In nucleotides, the CDR3 is TGTGCCAGCAGCTTCGGGAGCTACAATCAGCCCCAGCATTTT. The full variable domain, completed using reference TRBV5-8 and TRBJ1-5, is EAGVTQSPTHLIKTRGQQATLRCSPISGHTSVYWYQQALGLGLQFLLWYDEGEERNRGNFPPRFSGRQFPNYSSELNVNALELEDSALYLCASSFGSYNQPQHFGDGTRLSIL.

The chain links TRBV6-6 to TRBJ1-5, with 8 bases lining up with TRBD1. CDR3 length: 14 amino acids. From germline, CDR1 is MNHNY and CDR2 SVGAGI (reference sequence). Trimming removed 7 bases from V and 4 bases from J; junction bases left unmatched: 6. CDR3: CASTDRGRNQPQHF. For the CDR3, the DNA is TGTGCCAGCACCGACAGGGGCCGAAATCAGCCCCAGCATTTT.